Shown below are 3 T cell receptor beta chains from a single sample sequenced in a study of neurological immune-mediated disorders (dated 2019 in TCRdb). Libraries were built with 5' RACE. Sequencing took place on an Illumina HiSeq 2500. The raw public data were reprocessed by TCRdb itself: fastp quality trimming at Q25, MiXCR clonotype calling, in-frame beta chains only. Every distinct CDR3 protein forms one entry, paired with its most common genes and DNA. Recorded for this sample are roughly 60,000 distinct CDR3 sequences; roughly 4% of them occurred a single time. Clones ranked in the top ten supply 2.2% of the sample. The sequenced material came from PBMCs. The receptors shown here come from a woman in her 50s with multiple sclerosis.

This clonotype was recorded at least ten times. This sequence joins TRBV5-1 and TRBJ2-1, with TRBD2 matching over 9 bases. Germline trimming cut 0 bases from V and 2 bases from J; bases unmatched to any gene: 0. Germline lookup yields CDR1 SGHRS and CDR2 YFSETQ. The CDR3 loop spans 15 amino acids. CDR3 nucleotides: TGCGCCAGCAGCTTGGGACTAGCGGCCTACAATGAGCAGTTCTTC. This translates into CASSLGLAAYNEQFF. The whole variable domain, remainder taken from reference TRBV5-1 and TRBJ2-1, is KAGVTQTPRYLIKTRGQQVTLSCSPISGHRSVSWYQQTPGQGLQFLFEYFSETQRNKGNFPGRFSGRQFSNSRSEMNVSTLELGDSALYLCASSLGLAAYNEQFFGPGTRLTVL.

This chain joins TRBV7-2 and TRBJ2-1, with a tentative D call TRBD2 (5 bases). V was trimmed by 4 bases and J by 4 bases, leaving 17 bases between them. Germline values: CDR1 SGHTA, CDR2 FQGNSA. The CDR3 consists of 16 residues. The CDR3: CASSSYTSTPYNEQFF. The CDR3 DNA reads TGTGCCAGCAGCTCATATACTAGTACTCCATACAATGAGCAGTTCTTC.

This clonotype was seen ten or more times. V is TRBV5-5 and J is TRBJ1-2; D gene unclear. Germline V gene sequence: CDR1 SGHKS, CDR2 YYEKEE (reference sequence). The CDR3 spans 15 residues. V gave up 4 bases and J gave up 2 bases, with 15 bases separating them. This chain's CDR3 is CASSPFGAENYGYTF. CDR3 nucleotide sequence: TGTGCCAGCAGCCCTTTTGGTGCCGAGAACTATGGCTACACCTTC. The complete variable domain, with remaining parts taken from reference TRBV5-5 and TRBJ1-2, reads DAGVTQSPTHLIKTRGQQVTLRCSPISGHKSVSWYQQVLGQGPQFIFQYYEKEERGRGNFPDRFSARQFPNYSSELNVNALLLGDSALYLCASSPFGAENYGYTFGSGTRLTVV.